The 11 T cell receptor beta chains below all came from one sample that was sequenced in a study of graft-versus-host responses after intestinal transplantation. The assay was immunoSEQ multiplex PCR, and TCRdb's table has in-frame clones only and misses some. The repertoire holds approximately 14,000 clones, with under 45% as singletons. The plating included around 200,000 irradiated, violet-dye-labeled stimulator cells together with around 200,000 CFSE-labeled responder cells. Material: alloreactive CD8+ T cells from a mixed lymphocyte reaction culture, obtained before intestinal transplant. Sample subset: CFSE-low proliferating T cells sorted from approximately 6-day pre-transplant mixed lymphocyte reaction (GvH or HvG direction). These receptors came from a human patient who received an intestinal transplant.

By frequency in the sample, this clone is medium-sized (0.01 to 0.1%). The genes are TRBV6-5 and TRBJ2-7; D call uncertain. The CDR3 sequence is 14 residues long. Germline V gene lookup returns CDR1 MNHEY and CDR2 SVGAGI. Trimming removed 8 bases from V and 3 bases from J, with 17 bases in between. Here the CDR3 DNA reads TGTGCCAGCGCCGCCGGGCCTAACGTCTACGAGCAGTACTTC. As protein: CASAAGPNVYEQYF.

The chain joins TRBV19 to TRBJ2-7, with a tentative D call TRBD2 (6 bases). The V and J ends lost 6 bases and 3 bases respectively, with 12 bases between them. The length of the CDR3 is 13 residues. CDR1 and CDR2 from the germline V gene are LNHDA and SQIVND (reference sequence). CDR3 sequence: CASSGTFIYEQYF. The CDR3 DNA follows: TGTGCCAGTAGCGGGACTTTTATCTACGAGCAGTACTTC.

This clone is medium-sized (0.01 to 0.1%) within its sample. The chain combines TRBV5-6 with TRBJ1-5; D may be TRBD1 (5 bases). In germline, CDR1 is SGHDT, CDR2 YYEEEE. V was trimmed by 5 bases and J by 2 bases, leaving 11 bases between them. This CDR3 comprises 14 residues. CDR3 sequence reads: CASRSWGGNQPQHF. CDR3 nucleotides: TGTGCCAGCAGATCATGGGGGGGCAATCAGCCCCAGCATTTT.

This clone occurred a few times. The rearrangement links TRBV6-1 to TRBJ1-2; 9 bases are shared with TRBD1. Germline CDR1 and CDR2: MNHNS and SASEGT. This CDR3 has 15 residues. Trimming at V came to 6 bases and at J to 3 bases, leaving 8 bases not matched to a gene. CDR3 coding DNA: TGTGCCAGCAGGGGGGTACAGGGGGCAGACTATGGCTACACCTTC. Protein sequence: CASRGVQGADYGYTF.

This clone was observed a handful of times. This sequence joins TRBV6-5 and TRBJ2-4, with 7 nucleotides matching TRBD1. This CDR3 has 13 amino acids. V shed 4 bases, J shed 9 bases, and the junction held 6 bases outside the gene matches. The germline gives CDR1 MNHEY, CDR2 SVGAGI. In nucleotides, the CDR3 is TGTGCCAGCAGTTCACTGACAGGGTCCATTCAGTACTTC. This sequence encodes CASSSLTGSIQYF.

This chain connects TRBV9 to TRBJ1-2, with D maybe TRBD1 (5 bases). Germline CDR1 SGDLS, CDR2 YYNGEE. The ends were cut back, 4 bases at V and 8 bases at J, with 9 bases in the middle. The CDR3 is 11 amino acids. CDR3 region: CASSRDRGYTF. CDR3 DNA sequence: TGTGCCAGCAGCCGCGACAGAGGCTACACCTTC.

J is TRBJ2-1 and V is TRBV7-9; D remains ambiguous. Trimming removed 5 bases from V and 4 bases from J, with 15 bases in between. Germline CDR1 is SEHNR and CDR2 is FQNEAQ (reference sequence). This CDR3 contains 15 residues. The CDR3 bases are TGTGCCAGCAGCCAGACCCCTCGTGATTACAATGAGCAGTTCTTC. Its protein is CASSQTPRDYNEQFF.

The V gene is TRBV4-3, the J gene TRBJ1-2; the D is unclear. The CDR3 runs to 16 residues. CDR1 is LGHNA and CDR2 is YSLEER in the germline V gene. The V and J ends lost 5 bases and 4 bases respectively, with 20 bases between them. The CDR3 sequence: CASSVASGRRTYGYTF. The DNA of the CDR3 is TGCGCCAGCAGCGTAGCATCAGGACGTCGAACCTATGGCTACACCTTC.

The CDR3 region has the DNA TGTGCCTGGAGTGATGCGGTTTCCTACGAGCAGTACTTC. Translating gives CAWSDAVSYEQYF. This rearrangement joins TRBV30 to TRBJ2-7; D uncertain. Trimming pared 1 base from V and 1 base from J, leaving 8 bases between. From germline, CDR1 is GTSNPN and CDR2 SVGIG (reference sequence). The CDR3 sequence is 13 residues long.

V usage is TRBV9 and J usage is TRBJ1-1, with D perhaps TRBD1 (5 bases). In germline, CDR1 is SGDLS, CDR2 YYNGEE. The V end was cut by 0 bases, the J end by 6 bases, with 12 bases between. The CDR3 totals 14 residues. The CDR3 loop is CASSVGDQGPEAFF. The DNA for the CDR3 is TGTGCCAGCAGCGTAGGAGACCAGGGTCCTGAAGCTTTCTTT.

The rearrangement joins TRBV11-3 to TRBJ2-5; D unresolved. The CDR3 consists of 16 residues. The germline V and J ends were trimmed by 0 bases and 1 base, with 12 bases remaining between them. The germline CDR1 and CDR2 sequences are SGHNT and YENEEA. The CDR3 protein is CASSLDRVRSQETQYF. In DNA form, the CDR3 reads TGTGCCAGCAGCTTAGATCGAGTGAGGTCCCAAGAGACCCAGTACTTC.